This T cell receptor (beta chain) was observed in a study of blood T cells in healthy people across ages. Study summary: With template switching, about one barcoded beta molecule was captured per two T cells. General study results and limits: There were more naive CD4+ cells and higher diversity in long-lived donors than in aged donors.

Peripheral blood samples of around 9.8 milliliters were drawn from each donor. Isolated PBMCs totaled at least 6 million in each sample. This clonotype was picked up a small number of times. Its antigen is still unknown. A sample-barcoded 5' primer and a J-beta primer mix were used in a second PCR of roughly 6 to 11 cycles. TCRdb passed the 5' RACE reads through MiXCR, listing each CDR3 protein once. There are 1.5 million to 2 million distinct CDR3 sequences in the sample; roughly 32% occur only once, and approximately 10% lies in the top ten. Germline CDR1 is SGHTA and CDR2 is FQGTGA. The CDR3 is 13 residues long. V was pared by 2 bases and J by 11 bases, with 15 bases between.

The sequence was obtained from a woman in her 30s in good health. The material sequenced was blood. This chain joins TRBV7-3 and TRBJ2-5, with D hard to call. The CDR3 here is CASSLVVTELQYF. The CDR3 DNA reads TGTGCCAGCAGCTTAGTTGTGACCGAGCTTCAGTACTTC.